This T cell receptor beta chain was identified during a study of blood T cell repertoires in COVID-19. The Seattle patients, enrolled during active infection, were followed longitudinally. Authors' processing steps: Estimated nucleated cell counts came from reference gene primer amplification. The data were produced by immunoSEQ multiplex PCR, yet TCRdb's version contains in-frame clones alone and is incomplete. Clone size and the V and J calls come from that table; the DNA yielded D and trimming. The table records roughly 340,000 clones, 70% to 90% of them present only once. CDR1 is SGDLS and CDR2 is YYNGEE in the germline V gene. The CDR3 length is 14 residues. Trimming cost V 0 bases and J 1 base, with 7 bases left between them.

The sequenced material came from peripheral blood. This chain joins TRBV9 and TRBJ1-2; D uncertain. This sequence originates from a woman aged 25 to 45 with COVID-19, enrolled during active disease. The CDR3 loop is CASSVGRINYGYTF. The DNA for the CDR3 is TGTGCCAGCAGCGTAGGGAGGATTAACTATGGCTACACCTTC.